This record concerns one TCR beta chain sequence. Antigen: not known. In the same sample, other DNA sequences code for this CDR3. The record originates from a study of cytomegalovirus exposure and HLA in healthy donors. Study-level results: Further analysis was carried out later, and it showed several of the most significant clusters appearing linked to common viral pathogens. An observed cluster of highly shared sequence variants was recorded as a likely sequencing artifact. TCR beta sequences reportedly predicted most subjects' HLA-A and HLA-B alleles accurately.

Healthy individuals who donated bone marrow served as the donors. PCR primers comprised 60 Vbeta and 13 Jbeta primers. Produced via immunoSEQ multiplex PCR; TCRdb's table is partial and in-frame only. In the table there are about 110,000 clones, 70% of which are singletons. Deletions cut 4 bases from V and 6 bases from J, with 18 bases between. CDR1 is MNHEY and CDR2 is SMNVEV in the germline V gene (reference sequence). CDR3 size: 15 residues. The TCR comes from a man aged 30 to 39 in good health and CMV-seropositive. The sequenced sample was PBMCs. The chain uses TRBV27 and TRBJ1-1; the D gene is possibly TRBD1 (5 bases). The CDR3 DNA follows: TGTGCCAGCAGTTCATTGACAGTACTCCACTCTGAAGCTTTCTTT. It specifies CASSSLTVLHSEAFF.